What follows are 28 T cell receptor beta chains derived from one specimen sequenced in a study of Graves' ophthalmopathy and Graves' hyperthyroidism. Amplified TCR beta CDR3 regions were obtained using RNA transcripts as template. HTBI-primed RT-PCR formed the first round, and a multiplex PCR formed the second. TCRdb processed the multiplex PCR reads anew with MiXCR; each CDR3 protein has one entry. Of hundreds of thousands of distinct CDR3 sequences in the sample, 45% were seen once. The sequenced sample consisted of peripheral blood. Every receptor here comes from an adult man with Graves' ophthalmopathy.

This clonotype was seen many times. V gene TRBV6-5 combines with J gene TRBJ2-7; 11 nucleotides match TRBD2. Germline CDR1 MNHEY, CDR2 SVGAGI. CDR3 length equals 14 residues. V was clipped by 6 bases and J by 2 bases; unmatched bases: 3. The CDR3 DNA sequence: TGTGCCAGCAGCAAGACTAGCGGGACCTACGAGCAGTACTTC. Its protein is CASSKTSGTYEQYF.

The chain is built from TRBV19 and TRBJ1-2, with D maybe TRBD1 (5 bases). The germline V and J ends were trimmed by 3 bases and 2 bases, with 13 bases remaining between them. The CDR3 loop spans 15 amino acids. From germline, CDR1 is LNHDA and CDR2 SQIVND (reference sequence). The CDR3 nucleotides are TGTGCCAGTAGTATGGTGGTTGGGACGAACTATGGCTACACCTTC. Its protein is CASSMVVGTNYGYTF.

This clonotype appeared a few times. Here the CDR3 DNA reads TGCGCCAGCAATGAGGGGAACACTGAAGCTTTCTTT. Translation: CASNEGNTEAFF. V gene TRBV5-1 combines with J gene TRBJ1-1, with unresolved D. Looked up from germline, CDR1 is SGHRS and CDR2 is YFSETQ. With 6 bases removed from V and 1 base from J, the gap between germline ends came to 7 bases. The CDR3 runs to 12 residues.

The V gene is TRBV29-1, the J gene TRBJ2-7, with D perhaps matching TRBD2 (7 bases). The V end was cut by 4 bases, the J end by 0 bases, with 13 bases between. The germline V gene encodes CDR1 SQVTM and CDR2 ANQGSEA. The CDR3 covers 14 residues. Written as DNA, the CDR3 is TGCAGCGTTGTAAGGGGGGGCGTCTCCTACGAGCAGTACTTC. Translation: CSVVRGGVSYEQYF.

The chain combines TRBV7-3 with TRBJ2-3, with 15 bases matching TRBD2. Germline V gene lookup returns CDR1 SGHTA and CDR2 FQGTGA. The CDR3 sequence is 16 residues long. V shed 5 bases and J 4 bases; nucleotides not matched to a gene: 4. The CDR3: CASSIGTSGRSDTQYF. In DNA, the CDR3 is TGTGCCAGCAGCATAGGGACTAGCGGGAGGTCAGATACGCAGTATTTT.

With respect to this clonotype: Sequence at one end of the junction differs from germline and may be a read error. The chain is built from TRBV10-3 and TRBJ2-5; 10 bases line up with TRBD2. Germline loops: CDR1 ENHRY, CDR2 SYGVKD. The CDR3 covers 13 residues. The CDR3, as DNA: TGTGCCAGCAGTTTGGGAGCGGGGGGGCGGGTGGACTTC. It yields the protein CASSLGAGGRVDF.

This chain uses TRBV19 with TRBJ1-3; D ambiguous. Trimming pared 9 bases from V and 0 bases from J, leaving 12 bases between. Germline V gene lookup returns CDR1 LNHDA and CDR2 SQIVND (reference sequence). The CDR3 is 14 amino acids. CDR3 in amino acids: CASGRSDSGNTIYF. DNA for the CDR3: TGTGCCAGCGGGAGAAGTGACTCTGGAAACACCATATATTTT.

The chain uses TRBV20-1 and TRBJ2-7; 7 bases agree with TRBD1. Germline V gene sequence: CDR1 DFQATT, CDR2 SNEGSKA (reference sequence). The CDR3 covers 13 residues. Losses at the gene ends were 6 bases for V and 2 bases for J; bases not matched to a gene: 7. The CDR3 region is CSATDREAYEQYF. DNA for the CDR3: TGCAGTGCCACAGACAGGGAAGCCTACGAGCAGTACTTC.

This clonotype was seen many times. The chain joins TRBV20-1 to TRBJ1-5, with 8 bases identical to TRBD1. The CDR3 totals 16 residues. Trimming took 3 bases from V and 0 from J; bases not matched to a gene: 7. CDR1 is DFQATT and CDR2 is SNEGSKA in the germline V gene (reference sequence). CDR3 bases: TGCAGTGCTAGGACCAGGGGGCCCAATAGCAATCAGCCCCAGCATTTT. It codes for CSARTRGPNSNQPQHF.

Concerning this clonotype itself: A read error may produce the germline difference seen at one junction end. The chain employs TRBV2 and TRBJ2-1; D possibly corresponds to TRBD2 (6 bases). The germline CDR1 and CDR2 sequences are SNHLY and FYNNEI. The CDR3 is made up of 12 amino acids. The CDR3 bases are TGTGCCAGCAGTGAAGAGGCGGGACCAATTGTGTTC. As protein: CASSEEAGPIVF.

The V call is TRBV7-6, the J call TRBJ2-7; 8 bases are shared with TRBD1. The V gene's germline CDR1 is SGHVS and CDR2 FNYEAQ. Trimming cost V 2 bases and J 6 bases; bases outside gene matches: 6. CDR3 length: 14 amino acids. DNA of the CDR3: TGTGCCAGCAGCTTAATGGACAGGGTGGGCGAGCAGTACTTC. Encoded protein: CASSLMDRVGEQYF.

This clonotype occurred a few times. The J gene is TRBJ2-5, the V gene TRBV2, with D uncertain. V gave up 3 bases and J gave up 1 base, with 3 bases separating them. CDR1 SNHLY and CDR2 FYNNEI come from the germline V gene. The CDR3 runs to 12 residues. The CDR3 region has the DNA TGTGCCAGCAGTGAGATCCAAGAGACCCAGTACTTC. The encoded protein is CASSEIQETQYF.

This clonotype was recorded a few times. The chain uses TRBV29-1 and TRBJ2-2, with D maybe TRBD2 (6 bases). With 6 bases removed from V and 0 bases from J, the gap between germline ends came to 11 bases. Germline CDR1 reads SQVTM; CDR2 reads ANQGSEA. CDR3 length equals 14 residues. CDR3 region: CSVGGLTNTGELFF. Here the CDR3 DNA reads TGCAGCGTCGGGGGACTTACGAACACCGGGGAGCTGTTTTTT.

The rearrangement uses TRBV5-1 and TRBJ1-4; 7 bases are shared with TRBD1. Germline CDR1 and CDR2: SGHRS and YFSETQ. Trimming cost V 6 bases and J 10 bases; bases outside gene matches: 15. CDR3 length: 15 amino acids. CDR3 sequence: CASTARRGRESKLFF. As DNA, the CDR3 is TGCGCCAGCACCGCGAGGAGGGGGCGAGAGTCAAAACTGTTTTTT. Complete variable domain (other parts from reference TRBV5-1 and TRBJ1-4): KAGVTQTPRYLIKTRGQQVTLSCSPISGHRSVSWYQQTPGQGLQFLFEYFSETQRNKGNFPGRFSGRQFSNSRSEMNVSTLELGDSALYLCASTARRGRESKLFFGSGTQLSVL.

The rearrangement uses TRBV20-1 and TRBJ2-7; D ambiguous. V shed 1 base and J shed 7 bases, with 8 bases lying between them. The CDR3 has 11 residues. CDR1 is DFQATT, CDR2 SNEGSKA, per germline (reference sequence). The CDR3 DNA reads TGCAGTGCTAGAGCCCTCCTTGAGCAGTACTTC. Translating gives CSARALLEQYF.

This clonotype was recorded once. V and J are TRBV6-6 and TRBJ1-2; no clear D gene. Germline assignment: CDR1 MNHNY and CDR2 SVGAGI (reference sequence). The ends were cut back, 1 base at V and 6 bases at J, with 18 bases in the middle. The CDR3 loop spans 16 amino acids. This CDR3 reads CASSYYPAKGLDGYTF. CDR3 DNA: TGTGCCAGCAGTTACTATCCCGCCAAGGGTTTAGATGGCTACACCTTC.

V usage is TRBV7-9 and J usage is TRBJ1-5; no clear D gene. Trimming shortened V by 4 bases and J by 6 bases, and 13 bases separated the two germline ends. The CDR3 is 14 amino acids. Germline-derived CDR1 and CDR2 are SEHNR and FQNEAQ (reference sequence). DNA of the CDR3: TGTGCCAGCAGCTCTTCGGACCATTTTCAGCCCCAGCATTTT. Protein product: CASSSSDHFQPQHF.

There are many counts of this clonotype. V is TRBV2 and J is TRBJ1-2; TRBD1 is a possible D gene (5 bases). V lost 2 bases to trimming and J lost 3 bases, with 7 bases between them. The CDR3 sequence is 13 residues long. Germline V gene lookup returns CDR1 SNHLY and CDR2 FYNNEI. The CDR3 region has the DNA TGTGCCAGCAGTGAACGGGGGGACTATGGCTACACCTTC. Translated, it gives CASSERGDYGYTF.

For this clonotype: Mismatch with germline at one junction end may stem from a read error. Here the CDR3 DNA reads TGTGCCAGCAAAACAGGGTATGGGGAACAAGAGACCCAGTACTTC. It codes for CASKTGYGEQETQYF. The chain is built from TRBV10-2 and TRBJ2-5, with D possibly matching TRBD1 (6 bases). Germline CDR1 is WSHSY and CDR2 is SAAADI. This CDR3 contains 15 residues.

The sample holds a few counts of this clonotype. V and J are TRBV4-1 and TRBJ2-5, with 10 bases that match TRBD2. Germline trimming cut 0 bases from V and 7 bases from J; bases unmatched to any gene: 8. The CDR3 contains 16 residues. Germline loops: CDR1 MGHRA, CDR2 YSYEKL. In nucleotides, the CDR3 is TGCGCCAGCAGCCAAGATCAACTAGCGGGGTCCGTGACCCAGTACTTC. It is translated as CASSQDQLAGSVTQYF.

This chain joins TRBV4-1 and TRBJ1-2, with D hard to call. CDR1 and CDR2 from the germline V gene are MGHRA and YSYEKL. The CDR3 is 13 residues long. Trimming took off 4 bases at V and 8 bases at J, with 14 bases between the two ends. This CDR3 is CASSRLGTAGYTF. The DNA of the CDR3 is TGCGCCAGCAGCCGATTAGGAACTGCCGGCTACACCTTC.

The chain links TRBV20-1 to TRBJ2-5; 12 nucleotides agree with TRBD2. Germline V gives CDR1 DFQATT, CDR2 SNEGSKA (reference sequence). The junction had 2 bases not matched to a gene; V was cut back by 3 bases and J by 0 bases. The CDR3 has 15 amino acids. The CDR3: CSASGTSGYQETQYF. CDR3 sequence (DNA): TGCAGTGCTAGTGGGACTAGCGGGTACCAAGAGACCCAGTACTTC.

V and J are TRBV9 and TRBJ2-2; D perhaps matches TRBD1 (6 bases). The germline gives CDR1 SGDLS, CDR2 YYNGEE. The CDR3 consists of 16 residues. Trimming took off 0 bases at V and 4 bases at J, with 13 bases between the two ends. The CDR3 protein is CASSVGQVGSTGELFF. CDR3 bases: TGTGCCAGCAGCGTAGGACAGGTGGGCAGCACCGGGGAGCTGTTTTTT.

This chain uses TRBV4-1 with TRBJ1-4; a weak D match, TRBD1 (5 bases). This CDR3 spans 15 amino acids. The germline V gene has CDR1 MGHRA and CDR2 YSYEKL. The germline V and J ends were trimmed by 6 bases and 4 bases, with 15 bases remaining between them. CDR3 protein: CASRYLGTGNEKLFF. Written as DNA, the CDR3 is TGCGCCAGCAGGTACCTCGGGACGGGTAATGAAAAACTGTTTTTT.

The chain carries TRBV2 and TRBJ2-5; the match to TRBD2 covers 7 bases. The germline V gene encodes CDR1 SNHLY and CDR2 FYNNEI. The length of the CDR3 is 16 residues. Trimming removed 6 bases from V and 4 bases from J; junction bases left unmatched: 14. The CDR3 DNA follows: TGTGCCAGCAGCAGAGATCGGCGGGAGAGTTTAGAGACCCAGTACTTC. Translation gives CASSRDRRESLETQYF.

The DNA for the CDR3 is TGTGCCACCACCGAAGGGGTGGAGAACAATGAGCAGTTCTTC. Protein: CATTEGVENNEQFF. This chain uses TRBV10-3 with TRBJ2-7; D possibly corresponds to TRBD1 (5 bases). The end of the DNA aligns better with TRBJ2-1, so the J call may be wrong. The CDR3 sequence is 14 residues long. Germline V lookup: CDR1 ENHRY, CDR2 SYGVKD.

This rearrangement joins TRBV10-2 to TRBJ2-7, with D tentatively TRBD2 (6 bases). This CDR3 is 14 amino acids long. CDR1 WSHSY and CDR2 SAAADI come from the germline V gene. Trimming pared 4 bases from V and 0 bases from J, leaving 10 bases between. Here the CDR3 reads CASSGVAVSYEQYF. CDR3 sequence (DNA): TGCGCCAGCAGTGGGGTAGCGGTCTCCTACGAGCAGTACTTC.

The rearrangement uses TRBV5-1 and TRBJ2-5; tentatively, D is TRBD1 (5 bases). In germline, CDR1 is SGHRS, CDR2 YFSETQ. The CDR3 runs to 14 residues. V lost 0 bases and J 7 bases, leaving 13 bases between the germline ends. In nucleotides, the CDR3 is TGCGCCAGCAGCTTGGAAGTGACAGTAGTGACCCAGTACTTC. It translates to CASSLEVTVVTQYF.